Listed below are T cell receptor beta chains from one sample, sequenced in a study of early T cells in non-severe SARS-CoV-2 infection. One entry per CDR3 protein results from TCRdb running MiXCR on the 5' RACE reads. There are fewer than 95,000 distinct CDR3 sequences in the sample; approximately 17% occur only once, and 5.1% lies in the top ten. The source was whole blood, collected at baseline. All receptors derive from an adult who was a healthcare worker with PCR-confirmed SARS-CoV-2 infection or an uninfected control (not recorded which). Each CDR3 is given with its conserved first and last residue. D genes are given only for firm matches. Size values are once, few and many counts, or a class for expanded clones, and some rows have none.

D: TRBD2; J: TRBJ2-7; size: -; V: TRBV7-9; length: 15; CDR3: CASSLSGSRTHEQYF; DNA: TGTGCCAGCAGCTTAAGCGGGAGTCGTACTCACGAGCAGTACTTC
D: -; J: TRBJ2-3; size: many; V: TRBV3-1; length: 15; CDR3: CASSPGQTYTDTQYF; DNA: TGTGCCAGCAGCCCAGGACAGACCTACACAGATACGCAGTATTTT
D: TRBD1; J: TRBJ2-1; size: -; V: TRBV28; length: 15; CDR3: CASSLRLRQGDEQFF; DNA: TGTGCCAGCAGTTTAAGGTTGAGACAGGGGGATGAGCAGTTCTTC
D: -; J: TRBJ2-1; size: -; V: TRBV6-1; length: 14; CDR3: CASITRVGYNEQFF; DNA: TGTGCCAGCATTACAAGGGTGGGCTACAATGAGCAGTTCTTC
D: -; J: TRBJ2-3; size: few; V: TRBV3-1; length: 13; CDR3: CASSLSGTDTQYF; DNA: TGTGCCAGCAGCCTAAGCGGCACAGATACGCAGTATTTT
D: TRBD2; J: TRBJ2-7; size: -; V: TRBV20-1; length: 14; CDR3: CSAFHPSGSDEQYF; DNA: TGCAGTGCTTTCCACCCTAGCGGGAGTGACGAGCAGTACTTC
D: TRBD2; J: TRBJ2-7; size: many; V: TRBV28; length: 12; CDR3: CASTSGSYEQYF; DNA: TGTGCCAGCACTAGCGGGAGCTACGAGCAGTACTTC
D: TRBD2; J: TRBJ2-3; size: many; V: TRBV28; length: 14; CDR3: CASSSPAGIDTQYF; DNA: TGTGCCAGCAGTTCACCAGCGGGAATAGATACGCAGTATTTT
D: -; J: TRBJ2-7; size: few; V: TRBV28; length: 13; CDR3: CASTPALVYEQYF; DNA: TGTGCCAGCACCCCGGCACTAGTTTACGAGCAGTACTTC
D: -; J: TRBJ1-2; size: few; V: TRBV28; length: 16; CDR3: CASRLIGEDGLYGYTF; DNA: TGTGCCAGCAGGCTTATCGGGGAGGACGGGCTCTATGGCTACACCTTC
D: -; J: TRBJ1-4; size: -; V: TRBV20-1; length: 14; CDR3: CSARVRASNEKLFF; DNA: TGCAGTGCTAGAGTGCGGGCGTCTAATGAAAAACTGTTTTTT
D: TRBD2; J: TRBJ2-1; size: few; V: TRBV28; length: 18; CDR3: CASSSLTSGGSSYNEQFF; DNA: TGTGCCAGCAGTTCACTAACTAGCGGGGGCAGCTCCTACAATGAGCAGTTCTTC
D: TRBD2; J: TRBJ2-1; size: few; V: TRBV7-8; length: 17; CDR3: CASSLGGSGRAGNEQFF; DNA: TGTGCCAGCAGCTTAGGGGGTAGCGGGAGGGCCGGAAATGAGCAGTTCTTC
D: -; J: TRBJ2-7; size: many; V: TRBV5-4; length: 12; CDR3: CASSLGGYEQYF; DNA: TGTGCCAGCAGCTTAGGGGGCTACGAGCAGTACTTC
D: TRBD2; J: TRBJ2-3; size: few; V: TRBV3-1; length: 15; CDR3: CASRHAGGPQDTQYF; DNA: TGTGCCAGCCGACACGCGGGAGGGCCCCAAGATACGCAGTATTTT
D: -; J: TRBJ2-1; size: many; V: TRBV11-2; length: 12; CDR3: CASSLSRYEQFF; DNA: TGTGCCAGCAGCTTATCTAGGTATGAGCAGTTCTTC
D: -; J: TRBJ2-5; size: few; V: TRBV7-8; length: 14; CDR3: CASSLTGIQETQYF; DNA: TGTGCCAGCAGCTTAACAGGGATACAAGAGACCCAGTACTTC
D: -; J: TRBJ2-7; size: few; V: TRBV5-5; length: 14; CDR3: CASETGAVGYEQYF; DNA: TGTGCCAGCGAAACCGGGGCCGTCGGCTACGAGCAGTACTTC
D: -; J: TRBJ1-6; size: -; V: TRBV27; length: 13; CDR3: CASSPGEASPLHF; DNA: TGTGCCAGCAGCCCCGGGGAGGCTTCACCCCTCCACTTT
D: TRBD2; J: TRBJ2-3; size: -; V: TRBV28; length: 17; CDR3: CASSLGTSGYSTDTQYF; DNA: TGTGCCAGCAGTTTAGGGACTAGCGGTTATAGCACAGATACGCAGTATTTT
D: TRBD2; J: TRBJ2-7; size: few; V: TRBV27; length: 16; CDR3: CASSLSGGLFTYEQYF; DNA: TGTGCCAGCAGTTTATCCGGGGGGTTATTTACCTACGAGCAGTACTTC
D: TRBD2; J: TRBJ2-3; size: few; V: TRBV25-1; length: 18; CDR3: CASSTHPEGRELADTQYF; DNA: TGTGCCAGCAGTACTCACCCTGAGGGGCGGGAGTTAGCAGATACGCAGTATTTT
D: -; J: TRBJ2-2; size: -; V: TRBV12-3/TRBV12-4; length: 17; CDR3: CASSLRYTRTNTGELFF; DNA: TGTGCCAGCAGTTTAAGGTACACCCGGACGAACACCGGGGAGCTGTTTTTT
D: -; J: TRBJ2-5; size: many; V: TRBV18; length: 15; CDR3: CASSPLAGMLETQYF; DNA: TGTGCCAGCTCACCACTCGCAGGGATGCTGGAGACCCAGTACTTC
D: -; J: TRBJ2-7; size: many; V: TRBV30; length: 13; CDR3: CAWSVGHNYEQYF; DNA: TGTGCCTGGAGTGTAGGACATAACTACGAGCAGTACTTC
D: TRBD2; J: TRBJ2-2; size: -; V: TRBV5-1; length: 15; CDR3: CASSSEGGSTGELFF; DNA: TGCGCCAGCAGCTCTGAGGGAGGGAGCACCGGGGAGCTGTTTTTT
D: -; J: TRBJ2-7; size: -; V: TRBV20-1; length: 14; CDR3: CSAQGQPPYYEQYF; DNA: TGCAGTGCCCAAGGACAGCCCCCCTACTACGAGCAGTACTTC
D: -; J: TRBJ2-7; size: many; V: TRBV12-3/TRBV12-4; length: 15; CDR3: CASSHTRGRMNEQYF; DNA: TGTGCCAGCAGTCATACACGTGGGAGAATGAACGAGCAGTACTTC
D: TRBD1; J: TRBJ1-6; size: many; V: TRBV20-1; length: 15; CDR3: CSASLPGTENSPLHF; DNA: TGCAGTGCTAGTCTACCCGGGACAGAAAATTCACCCCTCCACTTT
D: -; J: TRBJ1-6; size: few; V: TRBV6-1; length: 15; CDR3: CASSERRGVGSPLHF; DNA: TGTGCCAGCAGTGAACGACGAGGGGTCGGGTCACCCCTCCACTTT
D: TRBD2; J: TRBJ2-3; size: -; V: TRBV7-9; length: 18; CDR3: CASSFAGGRAGGSDTQYF; DNA: TGTGCCAGCAGCTTCGCCGGGGGGCGAGCGGGAGGATCAGATACGCAGTATTTT
D: -; J: TRBJ2-2; size: few; V: TRBV7-2; length: 17; CDR3: CASSLTLTGRRTGELFF; DNA: TGTGCCAGCAGCTTAACTCTGACCGGGAGAAGAACCGGGGAGCTGTTTTTT
D: -; J: TRBJ2-7; size: -; V: TRBV3-1; length: 12; CDR3: CASSQVRNEQYF; DNA: TGTGCCAGCAGCCAAGTAAGGAACGAGCAGTACTTC
D: -; J: TRBJ2-3; size: -; V: TRBV12-5; length: 11; CDR3: CASGLGDTQYF; DNA: TGTGCTAGTGGTTTAGGAGATACGCAGTATTTT
D: -; J: TRBJ2-5; size: few; V: TRBV5-6; length: 13; CDR3: CASSSNRVETQYF; DNA: TGTGCCAGCAGCTCCAACAGGGTGGAGACCCAGTACTTC
D: -; J: TRBJ2-2; size: -; V: TRBV5-4; length: 15; CDR3: CASSTRTPVTGELFF; DNA: TGTGCCAGCAGCACCCGGACCCCCGTCACCGGGGAGCTGTTTTTT
D: -; J: TRBJ2-1; size: few; V: TRBV19; length: 15; CDR3: CASSRSGTPNNEQFF; DNA: TGTGCCAGTAGCCGGTCCGGGACTCCAAACAATGAGCAGTTCTTC
D: -; J: TRBJ2-3; size: -; V: TRBV7-2; length: 19; CDR3: CASSLGSGLARSRYRTQYF; DNA: TGTGCCAGCAGCTTAGGTTCCGGTCTAGCAAGAAGCAGATATCGAACGCAGTATTTT
D: TRBD2; J: TRBJ2-1; size: -; V: TRBV5-1; length: 14; CDR3: CASRISGRAWEQFF; DNA: TGCGCCAGCAGAATAAGCGGGAGGGCCTGGGAGCAGTTCTTC
D: -; J: TRBJ2-2; size: -; V: TRBV3-1; length: 13; CDR3: CASSQVPSGELFF; DNA: TGTGCCAGCAGCCAAGTGCCTAGCGGGGAGCTGTTTTTT
D: -; J: TRBJ2-1; size: -; V: TRBV27; length: 13; CDR3: CASSHGGPGEQFF; DNA: TGTGCCAGCAGCCACGGAGGGCCGGGAGAGCAGTTCTTC
D: TRBD1; J: TRBJ2-6; size: -; V: TRBV7-9; length: 18; CDR3: CASSSEGQGLSGANVLTF; DNA: TGTGCCAGCAGCTCAGAGGGACAGGGTCTTTCTGGGGCCAACGTCCTGACTTTC
D: -; J: TRBJ1-5; size: medium-sized; V: TRBV9; length: 15; CDR3: CASSVTGQSNQPQHF; DNA: TGTGCCAGCAGCGTAACAGGACAGTCCAATCAGCCCCAGCATTTT
D: TRBD1; J: TRBJ2-1; size: -; V: TRBV14; length: 14; CDR3: CASSPLRQGDEQFF; DNA: TGTGCCAGCAGCCCGTTACGACAGGGGGATGAGCAGTTCTTC
D: -; J: TRBJ1-5; size: -; V: TRBV27; length: 14; CDR3: CASSFSGGNQPQHF; DNA: TGTGCCAGCAGTTTTTCAGGGGGCAATCAGCCCCAGCATTTT
D: TRBD2; J: TRBJ2-7; size: few; V: TRBV30; length: 15; CDR3: CAWTLGASGTYEQYF; DNA: TGTGCCTGGACCCTCGGGGCTAGCGGGACCTACGAGCAGTACTTC
D: TRBD2; J: TRBJ2-1; size: -; V: TRBV5-1; length: 15; CDR3: CASSVATSGGMRLFF; DNA: TGCGCCAGCAGCGTGGCTACTAGCGGGGGGATGCGTCTGTTCTTC
D: -; J: TRBJ2-7; size: -; V: TRBV12-3/TRBV12-4; length: 13; CDR3: CASSDGLYWEQYF; DNA: TGTGCCAGCAGTGACGGACTATATTGGGAGCAGTACTTC
D: -; J: TRBJ1-5; size: -; V: TRBV19; length: 15; CDR3: CASSPRGRRGYPQHF; DNA: TGTGCCAGTAGTCCGCGGGGCCGCCGCGGGTATCCCCAGCATTTT
D: -; J: TRBJ1-5; size: -; V: TRBV12-5; length: 14; CDR3: CASVLPGIYQPQHF; DNA: TGTGCTAGTGTTCTGCCCGGGATCTATCAGCCCCAGCATTTT
D: TRBD2; J: TRBJ2-7; size: -; V: TRBV4-1; length: 16; CDR3: CASSRRAGALTYEQYF; DNA: TGCGCCAGCAGCCGACGCGCGGGAGCACTAACCTACGAGCAGTACTTC
D: TRBD2; J: TRBJ2-1; size: few; V: TRBV28; length: 15; CDR3: CASRPSGGGYNEQFF; DNA: TGTGCCAGCAGACCTAGCGGGGGAGGGTACAATGAGCAGTTCTTC
D: TRBD1; J: TRBJ2-7; size: few; V: TRBV28; length: 15; CDR3: CASAPGDRTGHEQYF; DNA: TGTGCCAGCGCCCCGGGGGACAGGACAGGCCACGAGCAGTACTTC
D: -; J: TRBJ2-1; size: many; V: TRBV6-2/TRBV6-3; length: 11; CDR3: CASSYPHEQFF; DNA: TGTGCCAGCAGTTACCCCCATGAGCAGTTCTTC
D: TRBD1; J: TRBJ1-2; size: few; V: TRBV28; length: 16; CDR3: CASSFRTDRVDYGYTF; DNA: TGTGCCAGCAGTTTTAGGACCGACAGGGTGGACTATGGCTACACCTTC